This TCR beta chain appears in the sequencing data of a study of T cell repertoires in cytomegalovirus infection. Background on the study: Recently identified HLA-C-restricted CMV epitopes were used, and well-studied HLA-B-restricted CMV epitopes were used as well. CMV infection and matching HLA type were both indicated by public TCR beta signatures.

General observations from the study: HLA-C-restricted CMV clonotypes gave the most frequent clonotype in two of eight donors.

TCRdb re-called the reads through MiXCR, storing one row per CDR3 protein. Here the sample spans 700,000 to 900,000 distinct CDR3 sequences, under 35% being singletons. About this clonotype itself: Antigen: not known.

This CDR3 is 16 amino acids long. Germline lookup yields CDR1 LNHNV and CDR2 YYDKDF (reference sequence). Trimming pared 0 bases from V and 4 bases from J, leaving 15 bases between. This TCR derives from a human donor in good health (CMV status not recorded). Some clones in this sample may be carry-over from other donors' samples. The sample in question was cultured CD8+ T cells from PBMCs, obtained from culture after CMV antigen stimulation. V and J are TRBV15 and TRBJ2-5, with D possibly being TRBD1 or TRBD2 (6 bases each). This chain's CDR3 is CATSREWGAIGETQYF. CDR3 bases: TGTGCCACCAGCAGAGAATGGGGGGCAATCGGAGAGACCCAGTACTTC. Supplemented by reference TRBV15 and TRBJ2-5, the full variable domain reads DAMVIQNPRYQVTQFGKPVTLSCSQTLNHNVMYWYQQKSSQAPKLLFHYYDKDFNNEADTPDNFQSRRPNTSFCFLDIRSPGLGDTAMYLCATSREWGAIGETQYFGPGTRLLVL.